This T cell receptor (beta chain) originates from a study of identical twins. TCRdb independently ran MiXCR on the 5' RACE reads; one entry per CDR3 protein. Of 500,000 to 650,000 distinct CDR3 sequences detected, less than 9% appear once; the ten largest clones hold 1.5% to 2%. Ten or more counts support this clonotype. This CDR3 is 14 amino acids long. V gave up 1 base and J gave up 1 base, with 7 bases separating them. Germline V gene data show CDR1 as LNHNV and CDR2 as YYDKDF (reference sequence). The same data also went into a second study, on yellow fever vaccine responses in identical twins.

The TCR was taken from a woman between 18 and 29 years old in good health. The chain recombines TRBV15 with TRBJ1-1, with a weak D call TRBD1 (5 bases). The sequenced material came from PBMCs. CDR3: CATSRGTGNTEAFF. CDR3 coding DNA: TGTGCCACCAGCAGAGGTACAGGGAACACTGAAGCTTTCTTT.